These 6 T cell receptor beta chains came from one sample sequenced in a study of CD8 T cells in ankylosing spondylitis. From the 5' RACE reads, TCRdb called clonotypes with MiXCR, one entry per CDR3 protein. Of hundreds of thousands of distinct CDR3 sequences listed, 20% were seen once; the top ten hold around 7.8%. What was sequenced was blood, either unsorted or a sorted T cell fraction (not recorded which). These receptors originate from a male donor with ankylosing spondylitis or in good health (not recorded which).

The chain joins TRBV6-5 to TRBJ2-5; 8 bases map to TRBD2. V trimming: 2 bases; J trimming: 4 bases; junction bases outside the gene matches: 9. The CDR3 spans 16 residues. Germline CDR1 is MNHEY and CDR2 is SVGAGI. The chain's CDR3 is CASSYPIQAGVETQYF. The CDR3 DNA reads as TGTGCCAGCAGTTACCCTATTCAAGCGGGGGTAGAGACCCAGTACTTC.

This clonotype was seen at least ten times. CDR3 region: CSVGDRQAFF. The DNA for the CDR3 is TGCAGCGTGGGGGACAGGCAAGCTTTCTTT. The V call is TRBV29-1, the J call TRBJ1-1; the match to TRBD1 covers 8 bases. J was trimmed by 9 bases and V by 6 bases; bases with no gene match: 3. The CDR3 contains 10 residues. Germline V gives CDR1 SQVTM, CDR2 ANQGSEA. Full variable domain (outside the CDR3, taken from reference TRBV29-1 and TRBJ1-1): SAVISQKPSRDICQRGTSLTIQCQVDSQVTMMFWYRQQPGQSLTLIATANQGSEATYESGFVIDKFPISRPNLTFSTLTVSNMSPEDSSIYLCSVGDRQAFFGQGTRLTVV.

On this clonotype: This may arise from a read error, as a much more abundant clone is one base away. The CDR3 does not close with the conserved phenylalanine or tryptophan, likely indicating a read error. The rearrangement joins TRBV12-3 or TRBV12-4 to TRBJ2-1, with a possible D match to TRBD2 (5 bases). The V end lost 1 base, the J end lost 3 bases, and 13 bases lay between the germline ends. The CDR3 length is 16 residues. CDR3 sequence (DNA): TGTGCCAGCAGTTTAGGTTCGCGGGCGGTCTACAATGAGCAGTTCCTC. Translated: CASSLGSRAVYNEQFL.

This clonotype was counted a few times. This chain connects TRBV12-3 or TRBV12-4 to TRBJ1-5; perhaps TRBD1 as D (6 bases). Deletions cut 6 bases from V and 4 bases from J, with 13 bases between. The CDR3 runs 14 residues. CDR3 loop: CASSRGQLNQPQHF. In DNA, the CDR3 is TGTGCCAGCAGCCGAGGACAGCTAAATCAGCCCCAGCATTTT.

V usage is TRBV15 and J usage is TRBJ2-2; TRBD2 might be the D (6 bases). Trimming removed 4 bases from V and 6 bases from J, with 9 bases in between. This CDR3 contains 13 residues. The germline gives CDR1 LNHNV, CDR2 YYDKDF (reference sequence). The CDR3 DNA follows: TGTGCCACCAGCAAGCCGGGGGCCGGGGAGCTGTTTTTT. Its translation is CATSKPGAGELFF.

This clonotype was counted only a few times. The chain combines TRBV15 with TRBJ2-2, with D tentatively TRBD1 (6 bases). Between the trimmed V and J ends, which lost 3 bases and 8 bases, there was a span of 10 bases. Germline CDR1 LNHNV, CDR2 YYDKDF (reference sequence). The CDR3 is 13 residues long. This chain's CDR3 is CATSSTGTGELFF. The CDR3 region has the DNA TGTGCCACCAGCAGTACCGGGACAGGGGAGCTGTTTTTT.